This TCR beta chain is from a study of Graves' ophthalmopathy and Graves' hyperthyroidism. Study-level findings and limits: Most clonotypes expanded in thyroid above 0.001 frequency were present in blood too. Researchers report that a 13-signature model separated ophthalmopathy from stable hyperthyroidism, posting almost 90% sensitivity and 75% to 84% specificity.

RNA transcripts were the template, and TCR beta CDR3 regions were amplified from them. A first-round RT-PCR used HTBI primers, followed by a second-round multiplex PCR. TCRdb itself ran the multiplex PCR reads through MiXCR, one entry per CDR3 protein. The table records about 640,000 distinct CDR3 sequences, over 40% of them present only once. V was clipped by 6 bases and J by 4 bases; unmatched bases: 3. Germline CDR1 SQVTM, CDR2 ANQGSEA. This CDR3 has 13 amino acids. As concerns this clonotype: Its matching antigen is unknown.

Specimen: peripheral blood. The V gene is TRBV29-1, the J gene TRBJ2-7; 13 bases are a match to TRBD2. The clonotype originates from an adult man with Graves' ophthalmopathy. The CDR3 is CSVGTSGTYEQYF. CDR3 nucleotides: TGCAGCGTAGGGACTAGCGGGACATACGAGCAGTACTTC.